This T cell receptor beta chain was identified in a study of blood T cell repertoires in COVID-19. Only in-frame clones appear in the TCRdb table, and some are missing; sequencing was by immunoSEQ multiplex PCR. The repertoire consists of about 96,000 clones, with about three quarters occurring once and the leading ten covering 8% to 9%. Sequenced material: peripheral blood. This sequence was found in a man aged 45-65 years who had recovered from COVID-19.

CDR3 sequence reads: CASSLAQGRADTQYF. The CDR3 DNA reads TGTGCCAGCAGCTTAGCACAGGGAAGGGCAGATACGCAGTATTTT. This chain connects TRBV7-2 to TRBJ2-3; D is perhaps TRBD1 (6 bases). The germline V gene encodes CDR1 SGHTA and CDR2 FQGNSA. There are 15 residues in the CDR3. Between the trimmed V and J ends, which lost 0 bases and 4 bases, there was a span of 11 bases.